This T cell receptor beta chain was sequenced for a study of T cell responses to AZD1222 COVID-19 vaccine. Study-level points and caveats: Repertoires were collected only later (after the peak T cell response had occurred).

This clone has a handful of counts. Its specificity is unknown. Germline V gene sequence: CDR1 SEHNR, CDR2 FQNEAQ (reference sequence). V gave up 4 bases and J gave up 2 bases; unmatched junction bases: 12. This CDR3 region has 17 residues. Assay: immunoSEQ multiplex PCR; the TCRdb copy retains only in-frame clones and omits some. Among 120,000 to 150,000 clones listed, about 90% were seen once. The rearrangement joins TRBV7-9 to TRBJ2-5; 8 nucleotides match TRBD2. The receptor comes from an adult who received the MenACWY meningococcal vaccine as a control. Sequences were derived from peripheral blood, sampled 28 days after the second dose of the MenACWY control vaccine. CDR3 in amino acids: CASSSRAAGGRQETQYF. The CDR3, as DNA: TGTGCCAGCAGCTCCCGGGCCGCGGGGGGCCGACAAGAGACCCAGTACTTC.